This T cell receptor (delta chain) emerged from a study of gamma-delta chains in newborns, infants, children. Study at large: Microbial exposure reportedly drives polyclonal innate γδ T cell expansion after birth.

TCRdb processed the reads again with the CATT caller. The repertoire holds 3,000 to 3,500 delta-chain clones, with around 9.3% as singletons. In regard to this clone: This sequence may be a read error, since a much larger clone differs from it by one base.

CDR3 length equals 19 residues. This sequence was found in a child who was a newborn, infant or young child, either healthy, febrile or measles-vaccinated (not recorded which). The J gene corresponds to TRDJ3; a V gene call is absent; no DNA check was done on the table's D call, TRDD3. The sample comprised blood. CDR3 sequence: CACDTWGIPSSWATRQMFF. The CDR3 DNA sequence: TGTGCCTGTGACACCTGGGGGATTCCTAGCTCCTGGGCCACCCGACAGATGTTTTTC.